Below, 29 T cell receptor beta chains from the same sample are listed, as sequenced in a study of blood T cell repertoires in COVID-19. Using immunoSEQ multiplex PCR, the repertoire was profiled, and TCRdb retains in-frame clones only, with some absent. Of 200,000 to 250,000 clones listed, more than 70% are singletons. Sequencing was performed on peripheral blood. All receptors derive from a human donor in a cohort sampled during active COVID-19.

This chain uses TRBV7-9 with TRBJ2-7, with D tentatively TRBD2 (6 bases). The CDR3 totals 15 residues. In germline, CDR1 is SEHNR, CDR2 FQNEAQ (reference sequence). V was pared by 5 bases and J by 3 bases, with 17 bases between. For the CDR3, the DNA is TGTGCCAGCAGCCATACGCGGGACCGCTACTACGAGCAGTACTTC. Its translation is CASSHTRDRYYEQYF.

The genes are TRBV27 and TRBJ2-4; D is unclear. V was pared by 2 bases and J by 8 bases, with 13 bases between. The CDR3 is made up of 14 amino acids. CDR1 is MNHEY and CDR2 is SMNVEV in the germline V gene (reference sequence). DNA of the CDR3: TGTGCCAGCAGTTTAGGGTCCCGGGTAGACATTCAGTACTTC. It is translated as CASSLGSRVDIQYF.

This chain connects TRBV12-3 or TRBV12-4 to TRBJ1-1; D remains unclear. The ends were cut back, 5 bases at V and 7 bases at J, with 14 bases in the middle. The CDR3 has 13 residues. CDR3 protein: CASSLPQSGEAFF. The CDR3 bases are TGTGCCAGCAGTCTTCCCCAGTCTGGTGAAGCTTTCTTT.

This clone turned up a few times. The rearrangement joins TRBV7-2 to TRBJ2-5, with TRBD2 identical over 11 bases. J was trimmed by 5 bases and V by 4 bases; bases with no gene match: 18. The germline CDR1 and CDR2 sequences are SGHTA and FQGNSA. The CDR3 length is 19 residues. The CDR3 loop is CASSSSTSGTTTDKETQYF. CDR3 nucleotide sequence: TGTGCCAGCAGCTCGTCGACTAGCGGGACCACCACAGATAAGGAGACCCAGTACTTC.

This chain links TRBV18 with TRBJ1-5, with D possibly being TRBD1 (5 bases). The CDR3 sequence is 16 residues long. Per germline, CDR1 KGHSH and CDR2 LQKENI. Between the trimmed V and J ends, which lost 2 bases and 0 bases, there was a span of 11 bases. Here the CDR3 reads CASSPAGPDSNQPQHF. CDR3 in DNA: TGTGCCAGCTCACCAGCGGGGCCGGATAGCAATCAGCCCCAGCATTTT. The full variable domain, in which reference TRBV18 and TRBJ1-5 provide the parts outside the CDR3, is NAGVMQNPRHLVRRRGQEARLRCSPMKGHSHVYWYRQLPEEGLKFMVYLQKENIIDESGMPKERFSAEFPKEGPSILRIQQVVRGDSAAYFCASSPAGPDSNQPQHFGDGTRLSIL.

Only one count was recorded for this clone. The chain links TRBV7-2 to TRBJ2-7; D not resolved. CDR1 and CDR2 (germline): SGHTA, FQGNSA. There are 12 residues in the CDR3. V was cut by 2 bases and J by 4 bases, with 6 bases left in between. CDR3 residues: CASSLPGYEQYF. DNA for the CDR3: TGTGCCAGCAGCTTACCCGGTTACGAGCAGTACTTC. The variable domain in full, completed from reference TRBV7-2 and TRBJ2-7, reads GAGVSQSPSNKVTEKGKDVELRCDPISGHTALYWYRQSLGQGLEFLIYFQGNSAPDKSGLPSDRFSAERTGGSVSTLTIQRTQQEDSAVYLCASSLPGYEQYFGPGTRLTVT.

The chain couples TRBV27 to TRBJ2-2; 10 bases are shared with TRBD2. Trimming cost V 7 bases and J 4 bases; bases outside gene matches: 12. This CDR3 region has 17 residues. Germline V gene sequence: CDR1 MNHEY, CDR2 SMNVEV (reference sequence). CDR3 DNA: TGTGCCAGCACCCTGACAGCAAGCGGGGGGGCCACCGGGGAGCTGTTTTTT. Translated: CASTLTASGGATGELFF.

The genes are TRBV4-3 and TRBJ1-2; D gene ambiguous. Germline values: CDR1 LGHNA, CDR2 YSLEER. This CDR3 has 15 amino acids. V dropped 1 base and J dropped 4 bases, with 13 bases sitting between them. Here the CDR3 DNA reads TGCGCCAGCAGCCAAGGCCCTGGGTCGGGCTATGGCTACACCTTC. Translating gives CASSQGPGSGYGYTF.

The chain joins TRBV6-5 to TRBJ1-5, with D uncertain. CDR1 MNHEY and CDR2 SVGAGI come from the germline V gene. The V gene lost 7 bases and the J gene lost 0 bases, with 10 bases spanning the gap. CDR3 size: 14 residues. The CDR3 reads CASNRVTSNQPQHF. The CDR3 DNA sequence: TGTGCCAGCAACCGGGTCACTAGCAATCAGCCCCAGCATTTT.

V gene TRBV5-1 combines with J gene TRBJ1-3; possibly TRBD1 for D (5 bases). V lost 0 bases and J lost 9, with 22 bases in between. The CDR3 has 17 residues. Germline loops: CDR1 SGHRS, CDR2 YFSETQ. The CDR3 DNA follows: TGCGCCAGCAGCTTGGAAGGAGTGGGGCGCTCCCGGCCCACCATATATTTT. Residues: CASSLEGVGRSRPTIYF.

The chain combines TRBV27 with TRBJ1-2; 8 bases are shared with TRBD1. The CDR3 is made up of 15 amino acids. The junction had 13 bases not matched to a gene; V was cut back by 5 bases and J by 8 bases. CDR1 and CDR2 from the germline V gene are MNHEY and SMNVEV (reference sequence). The CDR3 is CASSPGEGTGLGYTF. The DNA of the CDR3 is TGTGCCAGCAGTCCAGGGGAGGGGACAGGACTGGGCTACACCTTC.

The V and J genes are TRBV7-6 and TRBJ2-2; D not certain. This CDR3 has 13 residues. Germline V gene data show CDR1 as SGHVS and CDR2 as FNYEAQ. Trimming removed 5 bases from V and 6 bases from J, with 10 bases in between. CDR3 sequence: CASSRAGSGELFF. In DNA, the CDR3 is TGTGCCAGCAGCCGAGCCGGGTCCGGGGAGCTGTTTTTT.

This clone was observed a single time. The rearrangement links TRBV6-5 to TRBJ1-2; D is unresolved. Germline V gives CDR1 MNHEY, CDR2 SVGAGI. The V end was cut by 0 bases, the J end by 8 bases, with 10 bases between. The CDR3 is 13 amino acids. The CDR3 DNA is TGTGCCAGCAGTTACTCGAATCTGAGAGGCTACACCTTC. It specifies CASSYSNLRGYTF.

This chain connects TRBV25-1 to TRBJ2-2; 7 positions agree with TRBD1. The V segment lost 4 bases and the J segment 0 bases; nucleotides outside the gene matches: 2. Per germline, CDR1 MGHDK and CDR2 SYGVNS. The length of the CDR3 is 15 residues. CDR3: CASSGQGTNTGELFF. Written as DNA, the CDR3 is TGTGCCAGCAGTGGACAGGGAACGAACACCGGGGAGCTGTTTTTT.

The chain combines TRBV14 with TRBJ1-1; D gene ambiguous. Germline V gene data show CDR1 as SGHDN and CDR2 as FVKESK. This CDR3 is 16 amino acids long. V dropped 4 bases and J dropped 3 bases, with 18 bases sitting between them. CDR3 protein: CASSRVGGLRDTEAFF. The DNA of the CDR3 is TGTGCCAGCAGCCGAGTAGGAGGCCTGAGGGACACTGAAGCTTTCTTT.

A word on this clone: Other nucleotide sequences in the sample specify the same CDR3. The chain is built from TRBV9 and TRBJ2-1; 9 bases map to TRBD2. The germline V gene has CDR1 SGDLS and CDR2 YYNGEE. V shed 0 bases and J 2 bases; nucleotides not matched to a gene: 0. The CDR3 runs 15 residues. CDR3 loop: CASSVGGGAYNEQFF. CDR3 nucleotide sequence: TGTGCCAGCAGCGTAGGCGGGGGGGCCTACAATGAGCAGTTCTTC.

J is TRBJ2-7 and V is TRBV19; D unresolved. The germline gives CDR1 LNHDA, CDR2 SQIVND (reference sequence). Trimming stripped 7 bases from V and 2 bases from J, with 18 bases between. The CDR3 contains 15 residues. The CDR3 bases are TGTGCCAGTAAGAAAAGCGAAGCTAACCCCTACGAGCAGTACTTC. Protein: CASKKSEANPYEQYF.

The rearrangement uses TRBV5-1 and TRBJ2-3; possible D gene TRBD2, 6 bases. CDR3 size: 14 residues. Germline V gene lookup returns CDR1 SGHRS and CDR2 YFSETQ. Between the trimmed V and J ends, which lost 2 bases and 3 bases, there was a span of 10 bases. CDR3 region: CASSFLSGTDTQYF. CDR3 in DNA: TGCGCCAGCAGCTTCCTTAGCGGAACAGATACGCAGTATTTT.

This chain joins TRBV7-2 and TRBJ1-6; tentatively, D is TRBD1 (5 bases). Per the germline V gene, CDR1 is SGHTA and CDR2 is FQGNSA. Trimming took off 5 bases at V and 3 bases at J, with 14 bases between the two ends. The CDR3 contains 16 residues. The CDR3 DNA follows: TGTGCCAGCAGCCGGGGGGACGGCGGCTATAATTCACCCCTCCACTTT. This codes for CASSRGDGGYNSPLHF.

The rearrangement uses TRBV4-1 and TRBJ1-2; D gene unclear. Germline CDR1 reads MGHRA; CDR2 reads YSYEKL. The CDR3 covers 15 residues. The germline V and J ends were trimmed by 1 base and 4 bases, with 13 bases remaining between them. CDR3 DNA: TGCGCCAGCAGCCAAGCAGGCGGGAGAGCCTATGGCTACACCTTC. Its translation: CASSQAGGRAYGYTF.

This clone was counted between two and nine times. This rearrangement joins TRBV5-5 to TRBJ2-7; a possible D gene is TRBD2 (6 bases). The germline V and J ends were trimmed by 5 bases and 1 base, with 13 bases remaining between them. Germline CDR1 reads SGHKS; CDR2 reads YYEKEE (reference sequence). The CDR3 runs 14 residues. The CDR3 region is CASSLAAPSYEQYF. The CDR3 bases are TGTGCCAGCAGTTTAGCGGCCCCGTCCTACGAGCAGTACTTC.

This clone was counted ten times or more. The rearrangement joins TRBV28 to TRBJ2-3; the match to TRBD1 covers 9 bases. CDR1 and CDR2 from the germline V gene are MDHEN and SYDVKM. V lost 8 bases, J lost 2 bases, and 8 bases stayed unmatched. This CDR3 has 15 amino acids. CDR3 in amino acids: CASPPRDRVTDTQYF. The CDR3 DNA follows: TGTGCCAGCCCTCCCCGGGACAGGGTCACAGATACGCAGTATTTT.

The V call is TRBV7-2, the J call TRBJ1-5; 7 nucleotides match TRBD1. CDR1 is SGHTA, CDR2 FQGNSA, per germline. The junction had 7 bases not matched to a gene; V was cut back by 5 bases and J by 3 bases. CDR3 length: 15 amino acids. CDR3 coding DNA: TGTGCCAGCAGCCTCCGACAGGGTACCAATCAGCCCCAGCATTTT. This codes for CASSLRQGTNQPQHF.

The chain joins TRBV5-1 to TRBJ2-6; D remains ambiguous. The V gene's germline CDR1 is SGHRS and CDR2 YFSETQ. CDR3 length: 19 residues. V lost 0 bases, J lost 0 bases, and 16 bases lay in between. As DNA, the CDR3 is TGCGCCAGCAGCTTGGACGCACAGAGCTTCTACTCTGGGGCCAACGTCCTGACTTTC. Encoded protein: CASSLDAQSFYSGANVLTF. Full variable domain (missing parts from reference TRBV5-1 and TRBJ2-6): KAGVTQTPRYLIKTRGQQVTLSCSPISGHRSVSWYQQTPGQGLQFLFEYFSETQRNKGNFPGRFSGRQFSNSRSEMNVSTLELGDSALYLCASSLDAQSFYSGANVLTFGAGSRLTVL.

The V and J genes are TRBV6-5 and TRBJ2-7; no definite D call. The CDR3 totals 15 residues. The germline gives CDR1 MNHEY, CDR2 SVGAGI. Trimming shortened V by 0 bases and J by 4 bases, and 13 bases separated the two germline ends. DNA of the CDR3: TGTGCCAGCAGTTACTCAGTGACAAGTATTTACGAGCAGTACTTC. Translating gives CASSYSVTSIYEQYF.

In DNA, the CDR3 is TGTGCCAGCAGCTTAGGTCAGTGGAGTAATGAAGCTTTCTTT. Protein: CASSLGQWSNEAFF. V is TRBV7-6 and J is TRBJ1-1; D call uncertain. Germline V gene data show CDR1 as SGHVS and CDR2 as FNYEAQ. Trimming pared 1 base from V and 7 bases from J, leaving 13 bases between. This CDR3 has 14 residues.

There are a few counts of this clone. The CDR3 DNA follows: TGTGCCAGCAGCCCCAGGGCCGGGACAGGGAGTCTCGCCAAAAACATTCAGTACTTC. Protein: CASSPRAGTGSLAKNIQYF. The J gene is TRBJ2-4, the V gene TRBV7-2; the match to TRBD1 covers 9 bases. The CDR3 runs to 19 residues. Germline V lookup: CDR1 SGHTA, CDR2 FQGNSA. The J segment lost 1 base and the V segment lost 5 bases, leaving 15 bases of the junction unmatched.

This clone was found once. The CDR3 loop reads CASRDSRPPYEQYF. The CDR3 DNA follows: TGTGCCAGCAGGGACAGCCGCCCGCCCTACGAGCAGTACTTC. The V call is TRBV6-5, the J call TRBJ2-7; possible D gene TRBD1, 6 bases. CDR1 MNHEY and CDR2 SVGAGI come from the germline V gene. The V gene lost 6 bases and the J gene lost 2 bases, with 14 bases spanning the gap. There are 14 residues in the CDR3.

As for this clone: A junction end diverges from the germline sequence, so it may reflect a read error. The V call is TRBV7-9, the J call TRBJ1-2; D is uncertain. The CDR3 is 12 amino acids. Germline V lookup: CDR1 SEHNR, CDR2 FQNEAQ (reference sequence). The CDR3 is CASSLQDYRYTF. CDR3 DNA: TGTGCCAGCAGCTTACAGGACTATCGCTACACCTTC.